One sample yielded the 27 T cell receptor beta chains listed below, sequenced in a study of T cell responses to AZD1222 COVID-19 vaccine. Some clones are missing from TCRdb's copy, which holds only in-frame ones; the method was immunoSEQ multiplex PCR. The sample includes about 130,000 clones, roughly 93% seen only once; the top ten take approximately 1.1%. The sample in question was peripheral blood, obtained 28 days after the second AZD1222 dose. The receptors derive from an adult who received the AZD1222 COVID-19 vaccine.

The chain links TRBV3-1 (or the pseudogene TRBV3-2) to TRBJ1-1, with TRBD1 as a possible D gene (5 bases). The CDR3 is 18 residues long. The germline V gene has CDR1 LGHDT and CDR2 YNNKEL (reference sequence). Deletions cut 0 bases from V and 5 bases from J, with 22 bases between. The CDR3 here is CASSQDYFGGGWGTEAFF. The CDR3 DNA follows: TGTGCCAGCAGCCAAGATTACTTCGGGGGAGGTTGGGGGACTGAAGCTTTCTTT.

This clone was counted a single time. The rearrangement uses TRBV27 and TRBJ1-1, with D perhaps TRBD1 (5 bases). The germline CDR1 and CDR2 sequences are MNHEY and SMNVEV (reference sequence). The V end lost 6 bases, the J end lost 1 base, and 15 bases lay between the germline ends. The CDR3 runs to 15 residues. CDR3 loop: CASSSLGRWNTEAFF. The DNA for the CDR3 is TGTGCCAGCAGCTCCTTGGGACGTTGGAACACTGAAGCTTTCTTT.

The chain links TRBV27 to TRBJ1-5; 7 bases are shared with TRBD1. This CDR3 spans 15 amino acids. V was clipped by 10 bases and J by 5 bases; unmatched bases: 14. The germline V gene has CDR1 MNHEY and CDR2 SMNVEV (reference sequence). CDR3 nucleotides: TGTGCCACCCGAAGGGGGCGGACAGGCGATCAGCCCCAGCATTTT. Amino acid sequence: CATRRGRTGDQPQHF.

V usage is TRBV5-1 and J usage is TRBJ2-5, with unresolved D. Trimming took 0 bases from V and 5 from J, leaving 8 bases between them. Germline V gives CDR1 SGHRS, CDR2 YFSETQ. The CDR3 contains 13 residues. CDR3 protein: CASSLGIGETQYF. CDR3 bases: TGCGCCAGCAGCTTGGGGATTGGGGAGACCCAGTACTTC.

This chain uses TRBV19 with TRBJ2-7; tentative D call: TRBD1 (6 bases). Trimming removed 1 base from V and 9 bases from J, with 16 bases in between. The CDR3 has 14 residues. The germline gives CDR1 LNHDA, CDR2 SQIVND (reference sequence). The CDR3 DNA reads as TGTGCCAGTAGTATAGCTTGGACAGATCTAAGGCAGTACTTC. This encodes CASSIAWTDLRQYF. The variable domain in full, with the rest retrieved from reference TRBV19 and TRBJ2-7, is DGGITQSPKYLFRKEGQNVTLSCEQNLNHDAMYWYRQDPGQGLRLIYYSQIVNDFQKGDIAEGYSVSREKKESFPLTVTSAQKNPTAFYLCASSIAWTDLRQYFGPGTRLTVT.

The chain joins TRBV5-1 to TRBJ2-2; D is unresolved. Trimming cost V 0 bases and J 6 bases, with 15 bases left between them. CDR1 is SGHRS and CDR2 is YFSETQ in the germline V gene. The CDR3 is made up of 16 amino acids. As DNA, the CDR3 is TGCGCCAGCAGCTTGGCCGGCCCGTTGTTCCCCGGGGAGCTGTTTTTT. Translated, it gives CASSLAGPLFPGELFF.

The CDR3 DNA follows: TGTGCCAGCGCTAAAGGACACACAGATACGCAGTATTTT. This codes for CASAKGHTDTQYF. The chain uses TRBV19 and TRBJ2-3, with TRBD1 as a possible D gene (5 bases). The CDR3 runs to 13 residues. Germline V gene data show CDR1 as LNHDA and CDR2 as SQIVND (reference sequence). The V end was cut by 9 bases, the J end by 2 bases, with 12 bases between.

A single count supports this clone. This chain connects TRBV7-9 to TRBJ2-3; 8 nucleotides match TRBD2. Trimming cost V 3 bases and J 2 bases; bases outside gene matches: 4. Germline V gives CDR1 SEHNR, CDR2 FQNEAQ (reference sequence). The CDR3 sequence is 15 residues long. The CDR3 sequence: CASSLAGGFTDTQYF. DNA for the CDR3: TGTGCCAGCAGCTTGGCGGGAGGATTCACAGATACGCAGTATTTT.

This clone showed up just once. This sequence joins TRBV7-2 and TRBJ1-2; TRBD1 might be the D (5 bases). The CDR3 totals 16 residues. Trimming took 4 bases from V and 6 from J, leaving 21 bases between them. Germline CDR1 and CDR2: SGHTA and FQGNSA. The CDR3 region is CASSYRFSGTGNGYTF. DNA of the CDR3: TGTGCCAGCAGCTACCGTTTTTCCGGGACGGGGAATGGCTACACCTTC.

This rearrangement joins TRBV12-3 or TRBV12-4 to TRBJ1-5; D not resolved. The V and J ends lost 2 bases and 7 bases respectively, with 9 bases between them. There are 13 residues in the CDR3. In DNA, the CDR3 is TGTGCCAGCAGTTTAAACCTTTTCCAGCCCCAGCATTTT. It translates to CASSLNLFQPQHF.

The gene calls are TRBV19 and TRBJ1-1; 8 bases align to TRBD1. Trimming at V came to 5 bases and at J to 5 bases, leaving 7 bases not matched to a gene. Germline CDR1 is LNHDA and CDR2 is SQIVND (reference sequence). The CDR3 extends over 14 amino acids. CDR3 in DNA: TGTGCCAGTAGTTCCTGGACAGGGAGGACTGAAGCTTTCTTT. Its translation: CASSSWTGRTEAFF.

The J gene is TRBJ1-2, the V gene TRBV18, with 7 bases lining up with TRBD1. The ends lost 5 bases at V and 0 bases at J; junction bases unmatched: 6. Germline V CDR1 and CDR2: KGHSH, LQKENI. The CDR3 is 15 residues long. Here the CDR3 DNA reads TGTGCCAGCTCAGAAAGGACAGGACCTAACTATGGCTACACCTTC. Protein: CASSERTGPNYGYTF.

This clone was observed a single time. This chain connects TRBV11-2 to TRBJ2-7, with unresolved D. The CDR3 contains 14 residues. Germline CDR1 SGHAT, CDR2 FQNNGV. Deletions cut 5 bases from V and 0 bases from J, with 11 bases between. CDR3 DNA sequence: TGTGCCAGCAGCCCTTTTGTCAACTCCTACGAGCAGTACTTC. Translation: CASSPFVNSYEQYF.

This clone appeared a single time. This sequence joins TRBV30 and TRBJ2-1, with 13 bases matching TRBD2. The trim removed 3 bases at V and 4 bases at J, leaving 9 bases unmatched. The CDR3 covers 17 residues. Germline V CDR1 and CDR2: GTSNPN, SVGIG (reference sequence). The CDR3 coding sequence is TGTGCCTGGAGCCCCCGGACTAGCGGGAGTTTATACAATGAGCAGTTCTTC. It yields the protein CAWSPRTSGSLYNEQFF. Variable domain in full (rest from reference TRBV30 and TRBJ2-1): SQTIHQWPATLVQPVGSPLSLECTVEGTSNPNLYWYRQAAGRGLQLLFYSVGIGQISSEVPQNLSASRPQDRQFILSSKKLLLSDSGFYLCAWSPRTSGSLYNEQFFGPGTRLTVL.

This clone was observed a few times. The V call is TRBV9, the J call TRBJ2-7; the D is unclear. Between the trimmed V and J ends, which lost 0 bases and 0 bases, there was a span of 13 bases. The germline V gene encodes CDR1 SGDLS and CDR2 YYNGEE. The CDR3 has 16 amino acids. The CDR3 DNA reads as TGTGCCAGCAGCGTAGGCTTATTAGGAAGCTCCTACGAGCAGTACTTC. This sequence encodes CASSVGLLGSSYEQYF.

For the CDR3, the DNA is TGTGCCAGCAGCATACAGGACCCAAAGCAGTTCTTC. It encodes CASSIQDPKQFF. The chain couples TRBV11-2 to TRBJ2-1; maybe TRBD1 (5 bases). The CDR3 totals 12 residues. Looked up from germline, CDR1 is SGHAT and CDR2 is FQNNGV. Trimming pared 5 bases from V and 11 bases from J, leaving 13 bases between.

The chain links TRBV4-2 to TRBJ2-7, with 9 bases identical to TRBD2. Trimming cost V 1 base and J 1 base; bases outside gene matches: 5. CDR1 and CDR2 from the germline V gene are LGHNA and YNFKEQ. The CDR3 runs 16 residues. CDR3 nucleotides: TGTGCCAGCAGCCAAGCTAGCGGGACACTATCCTACGAGCAGTACTTC. It is translated as CASSQASGTLSYEQYF.

In the case of this clone: Relative to the germline gene, one junction end is altered; a read error may explain this. The J gene is TRBJ1-1, the V gene TRBV28; D uncertain. This CDR3 comprises 12 residues. The germline V gene encodes CDR1 MDHEN and CDR2 SYDVKM. This CDR3 is CASSLSDRVLSF. CDR3 DNA sequence: TGTGCCAGCAGTTTGTCGGACCGCGTTCTTTCCTTT.

The CDR3 nucleotides are TGTGCCAGCAGCGTAGGCACTAGCGGTTACACAGATACGCAGTATTTT. Amino acids: CASSVGTSGYTDTQYF. The J gene is TRBJ2-3, the V gene TRBV9; 8 bases align to TRBD2. The CDR3 sequence is 16 residues long. After removal of 0 bases from V and 2 bases from J, the junction contained 5 bases not matched to a gene. Germline assignment: CDR1 SGDLS and CDR2 YYNGEE.

This chain connects TRBV6-1 to TRBJ2-1; 9 positions match TRBD2. The CDR3 runs to 15 residues. V shed 1 base, J shed 9 bases, and the junction held 7 bases outside the gene matches. CDR1 is MNHNS and CDR2 is SASEGT in the germline V gene. The CDR3 coding sequence is TGTGCCAGCAGTGAAGTGGTAGCGGGAGAGGGTGAGCAGTTCTTC. Translated, it gives CASSEVVAGEGEQFF.

This clone has just a few counts. V gene TRBV6-2 or TRBV6-3 combines with J gene TRBJ1-6, with a weak D call TRBD1 (5 bases). The CDR3 sequence is 16 residues long. Trimming pared 2 bases from V and 2 bases from J, leaving 10 bases between. Germline V gene data show CDR1 as MNHEY and CDR2 as SVGEGT. The CDR3 DNA sequence: TGTGCCAGCAGTTACCGGCAGGGTGCCTATAATTCACCCCTCCACTTT. Translating gives CASSYRQGAYNSPLHF.

J is TRBJ2-7 and V is TRBV7-2; D gene uncertain. In germline, CDR1 is SGHTA, CDR2 FQGNSA. V lost 5 bases and J 4 bases, leaving 9 bases between the germline ends. CDR3 length: 12 residues. In DNA, the CDR3 is TGTGCCAGCAGCCGCCCCTATTACGAGCAGTACTTC. Residues: CASSRPYYEQYF.

V is TRBV15 and J is TRBJ2-7; no definite D call. V was clipped by 2 bases and J by 5 bases, with 13 bases between them. Germline assignment: CDR1 LNHNV and CDR2 YYDKDF (reference sequence). The CDR3 length is 14 residues. The CDR3 sequence is CATSRHLGRNEQYF. In nucleotides, the CDR3 is TGTGCCACCAGCAGACATTTAGGTCGTAACGAGCAGTACTTC.

The CDR3 sequence is CASSPRGLGSGANVLTF. Written as DNA, the CDR3 is TGTGCCAGCTCACCACGAGGTTTGGGCTCTGGGGCCAACGTCCTGACTTTC. The rearrangement joins TRBV18 to TRBJ2-6; D gene ambiguous. V gave up 1 base and J gave up 0 bases, with 10 bases separating them. The CDR3 totals 17 residues. The germline V gene has CDR1 KGHSH and CDR2 LQKENI.

This chain joins TRBV10-3 and TRBJ2-1; 11 nucleotides align to TRBD2. Germline V gene sequence: CDR1 ENHRY, CDR2 SYGVKD. V lost 4 bases, J lost 9 bases, and 17 bases stayed unmatched. CDR3 length: 18 residues. The CDR3 loop reads CAISVPSTSGKGGREQFF. Written as DNA, the CDR3 is TGTGCCATCAGTGTCCCCTCGACTAGCGGGAAGGGGGGCCGTGAGCAGTTCTTC.

The genes are TRBV6-2 or TRBV6-3 and TRBJ2-5; D may be TRBD2 (5 bases). Trimming took 7 bases from V and 1 from J, leaving 16 bases between them. CDR3 length: 15 amino acids. CDR1 is MNHEY and CDR2 is SVGEGT in the germline V gene. The CDR3 is CASTPLVGGQETQYF. The CDR3 coding sequence is TGTGCCAGCACCCCATTGGTCGGAGGCCAAGAGACCCAGTACTTC.

The chain uses TRBV7-9 and TRBJ2-2; 7 positions match TRBD1. The CDR3 extends over 15 amino acids. The J segment lost 6 bases and the V segment lost 5 bases, leaving 9 bases of the junction unmatched. CDR1 is SEHNR, CDR2 FQNEAQ, per germline (reference sequence). CDR3 loop: CASSPKQGKAGELFF. CDR3 in DNA: TGTGCCAGCAGCCCCAAACAGGGGAAGGCCGGGGAGCTGTTTTTT.